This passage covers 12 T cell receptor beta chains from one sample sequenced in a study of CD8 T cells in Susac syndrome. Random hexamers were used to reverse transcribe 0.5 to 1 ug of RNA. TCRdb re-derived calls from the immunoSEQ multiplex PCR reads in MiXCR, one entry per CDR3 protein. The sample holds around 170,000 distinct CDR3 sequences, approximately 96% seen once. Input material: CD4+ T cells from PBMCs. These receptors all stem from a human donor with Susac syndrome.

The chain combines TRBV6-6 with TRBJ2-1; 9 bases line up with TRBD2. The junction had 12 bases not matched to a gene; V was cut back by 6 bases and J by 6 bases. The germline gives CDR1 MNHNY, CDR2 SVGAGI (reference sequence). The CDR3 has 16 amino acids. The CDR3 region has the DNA TGTGCCAGCAGCTATACCGGGACTAGCCCGGCCAATGAGCAGTTCTTC. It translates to CASSYTGTSPANEQFF.

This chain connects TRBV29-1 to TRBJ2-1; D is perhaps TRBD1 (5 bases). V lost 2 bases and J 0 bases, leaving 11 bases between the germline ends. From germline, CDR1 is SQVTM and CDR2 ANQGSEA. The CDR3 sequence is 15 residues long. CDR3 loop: CSVERFRVSYNEQFF. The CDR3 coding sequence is TGCAGCGTTGAAAGGTTCAGGGTCTCCTACAATGAGCAGTTCTTC.

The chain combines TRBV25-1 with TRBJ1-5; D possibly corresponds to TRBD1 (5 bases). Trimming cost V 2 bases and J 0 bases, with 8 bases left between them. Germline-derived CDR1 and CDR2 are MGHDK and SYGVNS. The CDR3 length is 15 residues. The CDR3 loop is CASSEGAYSNQPQHF. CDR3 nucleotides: TGTGCCAGCAGTGAAGGGGCTTATAGCAATCAGCCCCAGCATTTT.

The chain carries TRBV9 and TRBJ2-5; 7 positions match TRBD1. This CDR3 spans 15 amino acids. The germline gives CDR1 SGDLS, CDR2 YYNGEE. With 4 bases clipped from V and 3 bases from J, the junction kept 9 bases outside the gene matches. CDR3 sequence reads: CASSNRTGPKETQYF. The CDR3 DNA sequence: TGTGCCAGCAGCAACAGGACAGGACCGAAAGAGACCCAGTACTTC.

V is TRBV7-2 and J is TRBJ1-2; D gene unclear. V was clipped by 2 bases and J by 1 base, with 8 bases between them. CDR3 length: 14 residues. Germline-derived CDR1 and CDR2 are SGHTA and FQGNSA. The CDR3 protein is CASSLRAYNYGYTF. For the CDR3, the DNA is TGTGCCAGCAGCTTACGGGCCTATAACTATGGCTACACCTTC.

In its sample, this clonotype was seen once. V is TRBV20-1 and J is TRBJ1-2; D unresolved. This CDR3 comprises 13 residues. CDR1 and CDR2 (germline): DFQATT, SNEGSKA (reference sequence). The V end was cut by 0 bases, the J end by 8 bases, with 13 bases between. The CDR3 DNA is TGCAGTGCTAGAGAGGACGGCGCCTGGGGCTACACCTTC. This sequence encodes CSAREDGAWGYTF.

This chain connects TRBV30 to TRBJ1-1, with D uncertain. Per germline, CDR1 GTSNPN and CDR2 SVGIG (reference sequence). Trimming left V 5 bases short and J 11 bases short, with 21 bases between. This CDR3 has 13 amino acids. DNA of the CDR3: TGTGCCTGGCTCCTGTTGAACGGAGGGAGGGCTTTCTTT. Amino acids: CAWLLLNGGRAFF.

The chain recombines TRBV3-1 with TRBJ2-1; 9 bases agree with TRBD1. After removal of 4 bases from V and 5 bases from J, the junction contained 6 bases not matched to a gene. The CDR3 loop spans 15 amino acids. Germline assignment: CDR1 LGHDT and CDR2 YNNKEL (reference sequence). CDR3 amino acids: CASSRTGDGDNEQFF. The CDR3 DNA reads TGTGCCAGCAGCCGGACAGGGGATGGGGACAATGAGCAGTTCTTC.

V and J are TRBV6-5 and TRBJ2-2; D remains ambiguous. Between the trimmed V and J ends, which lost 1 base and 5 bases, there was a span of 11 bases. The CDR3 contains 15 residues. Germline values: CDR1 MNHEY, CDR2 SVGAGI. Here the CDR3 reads CASSYWGSETGELFF. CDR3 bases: TGTGCCAGCAGTTACTGGGGATCTGAAACCGGGGAGCTGTTTTTT.

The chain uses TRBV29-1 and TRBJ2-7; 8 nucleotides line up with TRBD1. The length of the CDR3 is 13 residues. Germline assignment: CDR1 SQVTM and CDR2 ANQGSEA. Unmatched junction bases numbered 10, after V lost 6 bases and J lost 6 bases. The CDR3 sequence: CSVRQGAVGEQYF. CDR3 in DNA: TGCAGCGTCCGTCAGGGGGCCGTGGGCGAGCAGTACTTC.

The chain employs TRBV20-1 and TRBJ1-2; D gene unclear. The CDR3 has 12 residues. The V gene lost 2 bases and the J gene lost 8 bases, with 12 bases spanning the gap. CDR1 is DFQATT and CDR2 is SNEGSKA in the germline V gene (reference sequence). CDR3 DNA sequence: TGCAGTGCTAGATTGTCCGAATACGGCTACACCTTC. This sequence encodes CSARLSEYGYTF.

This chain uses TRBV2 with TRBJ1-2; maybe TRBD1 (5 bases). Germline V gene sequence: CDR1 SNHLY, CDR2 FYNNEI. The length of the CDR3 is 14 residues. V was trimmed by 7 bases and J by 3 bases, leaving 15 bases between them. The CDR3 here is CASILFGGDYGYTF. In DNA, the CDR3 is TGTGCCAGCATCCTATTTGGGGGGGACTATGGCTACACCTTC. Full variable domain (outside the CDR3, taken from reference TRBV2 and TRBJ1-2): EPEVTQTPSHQVTQMGQEVILRCVPISNHLYFYWYRQILGQKVEFLVSFYNNEISEKSEIFDDQFSVERPDGSNFTLKIRSTKLEDSAMYFCASILFGGDYGYTFGSGTRLTVV.